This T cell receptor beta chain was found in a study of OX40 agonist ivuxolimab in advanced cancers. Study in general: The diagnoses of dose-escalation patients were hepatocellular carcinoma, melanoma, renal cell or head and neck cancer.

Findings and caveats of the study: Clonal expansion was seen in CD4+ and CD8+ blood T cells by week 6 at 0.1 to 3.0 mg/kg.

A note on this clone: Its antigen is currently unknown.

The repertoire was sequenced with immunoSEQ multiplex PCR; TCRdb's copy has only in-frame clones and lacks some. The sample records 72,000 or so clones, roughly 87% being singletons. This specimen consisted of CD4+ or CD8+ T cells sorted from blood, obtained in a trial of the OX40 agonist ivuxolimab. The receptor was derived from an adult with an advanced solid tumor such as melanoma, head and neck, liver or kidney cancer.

CDR3 coding DNA: TGTGCCAGCAGCATGCTGGGGTCACCCCTCCACTTT. Protein: CASSMLGSPLHF. The V call is TRBV6-1, the J call TRBJ1-6; D call uncertain. This CDR3 region has 12 residues. With 6 bases removed from V and 10 bases from J, the gap between germline ends came to 10 bases. The V gene's germline CDR1 is MNHNS and CDR2 SASEGT.